What follows describes a single T cell receptor beta chain. Its antigen is unknown. This CDR3 comprises 15 residues. Trimming took off 3 bases at V and 1 base at J, with 13 bases between the two ends. CDR1 MDHEN and CDR2 SYDVKM come from the germline V gene. This sample stems from a study of OX40 agonist ivuxolimab in advanced cancers. Study-wide context: An agonistic human IgG2 monoclonal antibody against OX40 (CD134) was given. Dose-escalation patients had hepatocellular carcinoma, melanoma, renal cell or head and neck cancer. Regarding the study as a whole: Among expanded peripheral T cells, antigen specificity went undetermined. People who partly responded at 0.1-3.0 mg/kg had some of the least clonal expansion seen.

The table came from immunoSEQ multiplex PCR; TCRdb's copy has only in-frame clones and leaves some out. The sample has about 140,000 clones; 93% are singletons. This clonotype was sampled from an adult with an advanced solid tumor such as melanoma, head and neck, liver or kidney cancer. The sequences come from CD4+ or CD8+ T cells sorted from blood, collected in a trial of the OX40 agonist ivuxolimab. The V and J genes are TRBV28 and TRBJ2-7, with unresolved D. The CDR3 loop reads CASSFHTPSSYEQYF. In DNA, the CDR3 is TGTGCCAGCAGTTTTCACACCCCTTCGTCCTACGAGCAGTACTTC.